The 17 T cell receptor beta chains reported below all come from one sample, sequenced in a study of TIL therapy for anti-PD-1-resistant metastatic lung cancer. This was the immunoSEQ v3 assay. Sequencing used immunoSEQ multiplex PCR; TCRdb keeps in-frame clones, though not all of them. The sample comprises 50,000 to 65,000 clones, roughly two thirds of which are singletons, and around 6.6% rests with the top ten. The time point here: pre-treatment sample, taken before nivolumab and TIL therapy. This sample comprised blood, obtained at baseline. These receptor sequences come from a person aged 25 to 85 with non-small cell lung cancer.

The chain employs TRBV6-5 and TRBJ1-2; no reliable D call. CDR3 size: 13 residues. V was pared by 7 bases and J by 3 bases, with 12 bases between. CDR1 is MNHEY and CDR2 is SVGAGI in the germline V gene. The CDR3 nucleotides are TGTGCCAGCAAGGATGACCTCTACTATGGCTACACCTTC. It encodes CASKDDLYYGYTF.

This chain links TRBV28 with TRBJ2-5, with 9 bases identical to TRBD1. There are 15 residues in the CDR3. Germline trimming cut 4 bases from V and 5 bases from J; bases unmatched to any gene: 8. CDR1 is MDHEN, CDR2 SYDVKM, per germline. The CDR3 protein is CASSSQQGAGETQYF. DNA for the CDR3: TGTGCCAGCAGTTCCCAACAGGGGGCGGGGGAGACCCAGTACTTC.

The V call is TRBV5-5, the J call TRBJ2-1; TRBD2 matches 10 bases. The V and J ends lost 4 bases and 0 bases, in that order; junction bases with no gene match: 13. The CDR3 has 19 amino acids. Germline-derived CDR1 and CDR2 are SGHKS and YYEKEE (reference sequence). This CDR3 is CASSPVRTSGGSSYNEQFF. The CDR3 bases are TGTGCCAGCAGCCCCGTACGGACTAGCGGAGGGAGCTCCTACAATGAGCAGTTCTTC.

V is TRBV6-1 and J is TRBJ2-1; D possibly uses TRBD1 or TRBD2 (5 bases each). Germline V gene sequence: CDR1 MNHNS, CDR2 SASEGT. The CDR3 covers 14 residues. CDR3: CAITGTQPGNEQFF. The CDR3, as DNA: TGTGCGATTACCGGGACCCAACCTGGCAATGAGCAGTTCTTC.

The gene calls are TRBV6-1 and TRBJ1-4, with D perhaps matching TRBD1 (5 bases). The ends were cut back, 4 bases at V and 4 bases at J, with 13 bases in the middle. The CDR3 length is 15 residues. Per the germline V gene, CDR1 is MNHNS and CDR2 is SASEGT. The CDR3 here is CASSVGAEFNEKLFF. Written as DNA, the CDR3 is TGTGCCAGCAGTGTCGGGGCAGAATTTAATGAAAAACTGTTTTTT.

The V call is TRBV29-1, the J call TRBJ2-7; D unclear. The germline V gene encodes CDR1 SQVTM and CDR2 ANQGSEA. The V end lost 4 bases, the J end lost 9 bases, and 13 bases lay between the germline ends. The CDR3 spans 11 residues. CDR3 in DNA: TGCAGCGTTGGAGACCAAACCGGGCAGTACTTC. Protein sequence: CSVGDQTGQYF.

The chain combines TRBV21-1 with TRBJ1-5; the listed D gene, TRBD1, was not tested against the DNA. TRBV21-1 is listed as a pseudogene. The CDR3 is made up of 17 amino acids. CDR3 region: CASSNRAGRLANQPQHF. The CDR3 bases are TGTGCCAGCAGCAACCGGGCAGGGCGGCTGGCGAATCAGCCCCAGCATTTT.

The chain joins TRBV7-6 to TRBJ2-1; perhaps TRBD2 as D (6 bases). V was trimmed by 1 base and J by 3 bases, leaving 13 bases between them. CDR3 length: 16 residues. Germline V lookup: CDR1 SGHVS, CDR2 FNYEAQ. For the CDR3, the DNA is TGTGCCAGCAGCTTAGAATCGCGGGGCTTCTACAATGAGCAGTTCTTC. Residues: CASSLESRGFYNEQFF.

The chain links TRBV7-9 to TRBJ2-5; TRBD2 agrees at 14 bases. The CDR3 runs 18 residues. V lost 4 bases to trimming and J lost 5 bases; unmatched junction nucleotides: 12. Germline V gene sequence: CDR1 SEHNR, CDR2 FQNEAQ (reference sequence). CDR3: CASSSGQGGLAGVETQYF. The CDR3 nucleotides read TGTGCCAGCAGCTCGGGACAGGGGGGACTAGCGGGAGTGGAGACCCAGTACTTC.

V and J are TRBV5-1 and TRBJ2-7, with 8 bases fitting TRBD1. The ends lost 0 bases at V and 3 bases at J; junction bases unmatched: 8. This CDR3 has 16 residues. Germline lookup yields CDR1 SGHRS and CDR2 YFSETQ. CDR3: CASSLEGPGGYYEQYF. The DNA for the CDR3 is TGCGCCAGCAGCTTGGAGGGGCCAGGGGGCTACTACGAGCAGTACTTC.

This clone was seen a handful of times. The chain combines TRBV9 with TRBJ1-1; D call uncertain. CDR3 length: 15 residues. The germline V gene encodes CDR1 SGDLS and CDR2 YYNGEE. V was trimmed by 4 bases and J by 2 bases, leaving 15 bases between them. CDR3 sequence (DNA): TGTGCCAGCAGCCTAAACGGGGAACCCAACACTGAAGCTTTCTTT. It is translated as CASSLNGEPNTEAFF.

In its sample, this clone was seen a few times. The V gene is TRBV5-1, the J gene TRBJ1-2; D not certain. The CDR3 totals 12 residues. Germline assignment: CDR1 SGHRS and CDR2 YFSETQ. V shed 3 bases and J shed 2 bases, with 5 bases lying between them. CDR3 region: CASSSVNYGYTF. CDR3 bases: TGCGCCAGCAGCTCAGTGAACTATGGCTACACCTTC.

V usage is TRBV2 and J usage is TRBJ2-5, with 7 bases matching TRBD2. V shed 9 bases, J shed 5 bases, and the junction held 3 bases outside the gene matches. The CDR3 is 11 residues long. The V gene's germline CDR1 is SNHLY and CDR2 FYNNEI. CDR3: CASELAETQYF. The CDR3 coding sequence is TGTGCCAGTGAACTAGCGGAGACCCAGTACTTC.

CDR3: CASSRPRSVWYNEQFF. CDR3 nucleotide sequence: TGTGCCAGCAGCCGGCCGAGATCCGTGTGGTACAATGAGCAGTTCTTC. This chain uses TRBV7-2 with TRBJ2-1; D unresolved. This CDR3 is built from 16 residues. Trimming cost V 5 bases and J 4 bases, with 18 bases left between them. Per the germline V gene, CDR1 is SGHTA and CDR2 is FQGNSA.

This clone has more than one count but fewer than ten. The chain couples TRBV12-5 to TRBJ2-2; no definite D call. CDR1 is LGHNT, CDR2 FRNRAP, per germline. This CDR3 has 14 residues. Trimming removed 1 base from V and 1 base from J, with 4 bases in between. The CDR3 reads CASGLAGNTGELFF. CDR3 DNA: TGTGCTAGTGGTTTGGCGGGGAACACCGGGGAGCTGTTTTTT. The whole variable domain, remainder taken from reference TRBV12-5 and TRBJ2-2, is DARVTQTPRHKVTEMGQEVTMRCQPILGHNTVFWYRQTMMQGLELLAYFRNRAPLDDSGMPKDRFSAEMPDATLATLKIQPSEPRDSAVYFCASGLAGNTGELFFGEGSRLTVL.

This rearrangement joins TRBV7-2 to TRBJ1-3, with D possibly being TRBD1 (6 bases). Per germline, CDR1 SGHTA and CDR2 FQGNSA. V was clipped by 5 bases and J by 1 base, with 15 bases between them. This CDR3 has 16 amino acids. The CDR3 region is CASSRPGAPSGNTIYF. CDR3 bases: TGTGCCAGCAGCCGACCGGGGGCCCCGTCTGGAAACACCATATATTTT.

The CDR3 DNA is TGTGCCAGCAGCTTGAGGGGGACGACAGGGTATGGCTACACCTTC. Its protein product is CASSLRGTTGYGYTF. This chain connects TRBV5-8 to TRBJ1-2; TRBD1 aligns across 7 bases. V lost 1 base to trimming and J lost 5 bases; unmatched junction nucleotides: 8. This CDR3 comprises 15 residues. The germline gives CDR1 SGHTS, CDR2 YDEGEE.